A selection of T cell receptor beta chains follows, all from one sample in a study of blood T cell repertoires in COVID-19. TCRdb keeps only in-frame clones here, not all; method: immunoSEQ multiplex PCR. The table has fewer than 85,000 clones, about 90% seen once. Sequencing was carried out using peripheral blood. The receptors come from a human donor in a cohort sampled during active COVID-19. Both conserved end residues are part of each CDR3. Each record gives: clone size, D gene, V gene, J gene, CDR3 DNA, CDR3 protein. A D gene is named only where the DNA matches it firmly. Size values are once, few and many counts, or a class for expanded clones, and some rows have none.

NA	TRBD2	TRBV10-3	TRBJ2-5	TGTGCCATCAGTGAGTCAGTATCGCGGGGGGGCGGAGAGACCCAGTACTTC	CAISESVSRGGGETQYF
NA	TRBD1	TRBV25-1	TRBJ2-2	TGTGCCAGCCGCCAACCCAGTCACAGGGGGAGTGGGGAGCTGTTTTTT	CASRQPSHRGSGELFF
once	TRBD2	TRBV11-3	TRBJ2-2	TGTGCCAGCAGCTTAACTAGCGGAAACACCGGGGAGCTGTTTTTT	CASSLTSGNTGELFF
NA	TRBD1	TRBV4-2	TRBJ1-5	TGTGCCAGCAGCCAAGCCGAGACAGGGGGTAATCAGCCCCAGCATTTT	CASSQAETGGNQPQHF
NA	NA	TRBV6-5	TRBJ2-2	TGTGCCAGCACTCAGGGTGTGAGGACCGGGGAGCTGTTTTTT	CASTQGVRTGELFF
NA	NA	TRBV5-6	TRBJ1-1	TGTGCCAGCAGCACGACTACGGGGACTGAAGCTTTCTTT	CASSTTTGTEAFF
NA	NA	TRBV30	TRBJ1-1	TGTGCCTGGAGTGTACGGGGTGAAGCTTTCTTT	CAWSVRGEAFF
NA	TRBD2	TRBV6-2/TRBV6-3	TRBJ2-1	TGTGCCAGCAGTTCCCTTAAGCGGGGGGACCCCTACAATGAGCAGTTCTTC	CASSSLKRGDPYNEQFF
NA	TRBD1	TRBV30	TRBJ1-3	TGTGCCTGGAGACTAAGAGGGACAGGTGGAAACACCATATATTTT	CAWRLRGTGGNTIYF
once	NA	TRBV11-2	TRBJ2-1	TGTGCCAGCAGCTTATTCGATGAGCAGTTCTTC	CASSLFDEQFF
NA	TRBD1	TRBV13	TRBJ2-1	TGTGCCAGCAGAATCTTACAGGGGGCGGCGTTCTATGAGCAGTTCTTC	CASRILQGAAFYEQFF
once	NA	TRBV5-1	TRBJ2-3	TGCGCCAGCAGTCTGGACACATTTACCGTCTATTTT	CASSLDTFTVYF
once	TRBD1	TRBV24-1	TRBJ2-7	TGTGCCACCAGCCAGCCCGGGACAGGCCCCTACGAGCAGTACTTC	CATSQPGTGPYEQYF
NA	NA	TRBV11-1	TRBJ1-1	TGTGCCAGCAGCCCCTTTGAAGCGTACACTGAAGCTTTCTTT	CASSPFEAYTEAFF
NA	NA	TRBV4-3	TRBJ2-3	TGCGCCAGCAGCCTTTCACAGGCTTTTGGCACAGATACGCAGTATTTT	CASSLSQAFGTDTQYF
NA	NA	TRBV7-3	TRBJ2-2	TGTGCCAGCAGCTCGCCCCAGGCAGGGATTGCCGGGGAGCTGTTTTTT	CASSSPQAGIAGELFF
NA	NA	TRBV4-3	TRBJ2-1	TGCGCCAGCAGCCAAGATCTTGACGGCGACTTGGGCAATGAGCAGTTCTTC	CASSQDLDGDLGNEQFF
NA	TRBD2	TRBV3-1/TRBV3-2	TRBJ2-2	TGTGCCAGCAGCCAAGATCTGGCGGGGGGTCGGCTGTTTTTT	CASSQDLAGGRLFF
once	TRBD1	TRBV24-1	TRBJ1-2	TGTGCCACCAGTGATTCGGGAACAGGGGGCAACTATGGCTACACCTTC	CATSDSGTGGNYGYTF
once	NA	TRBV15	TRBJ2-3	TGTGCCACCAGCAGAGATCAGAGGTTCACAGATACGCAGTATTTT	CATSRDQRFTDTQYF
NA	NA	TRBV13	TRBJ2-2	TGTGCCAGCAGCTTCCGGACAGCCAACACCGGGGAGCTGTTTTTT	CASSFRTANTGELFF
NA	NA	TRBV10-2	TRBJ2-7	TGCGCCAGCAGCCACGGAGGCTACGAGCAGTACTTC	CASSHGGYEQYF
NA	TRBD2	TRBV9	TRBJ2-3	TGTGCCAGCAGCGTAGATGGGACTAGTTTAGATACGCAGTATTTT	CASSVDGTSLDTQYF
NA	NA	TRBV6-4	TRBJ2-3	TGTGCCAGCAGTGAGACTACCACTAGCACAGATACGCAGTATTTT	CASSETTTSTDTQYF
few	NA	TRBV11-2	TRBJ1-6	TGTGCCAGCACCCCCGGGGAGGGGTATTCACCCCTCCACTTT	CASTPGEGYSPLHF
NA	NA	TRBV7-2	TRBJ2-3	TGTGCCAGCAGCTTACTCGGGGGTTTCCGAGATACGCAGTATTTT	CASSLLGGFRDTQYF
NA	TRBD1	TRBV2	TRBJ2-5	TGTGCCAGCAGTACCGACAGGGATGAGACCCAGTACTTC	CASSTDRDETQYF
NA	TRBD2	TRBV5-1	TRBJ2-5	TGCGCCAGCAGCTTGGGCGGGGAGGGAGAGACCCAGTACTTC	CASSLGGEGETQYF
NA	NA	TRBV12-3/TRBV12-4	TRBJ2-7	TGTGCCAGCGGTTGGCAGGCGGGCTACGAGCAGTACTTC	CASGWQAGYEQYF
NA	NA	TRBV19	TRBJ1-5	TGTGCCAGTAGAAGTTACGGACTCAATCAGCCCCAGCATTTT	CASRSYGLNQPQHF
NA	TRBD1	TRBV28	TRBJ1-4	TGTGCCAGTAGAGGGGGCACTAATGAAAAACTGTTTTTT	CASRGGTNEKLFF
NA	NA	TRBV30	TRBJ1-2	TGTGCCTGGATGTGGGGTGACGGGAATGGCTACACCTTC	CAWMWGDGNGYTF
NA	NA	TRBV11-3	TRBJ2-5	TGTGCCAGCAGCTTAGGACGCGGGCAGGAGACCCAGTACTTC	CASSLGRGQETQYF
NA	NA	TRBV14	TRBJ2-2	TGTGCCAGCAGCCAAGTCGTGAACACCGGGGAGCTGTTTTTT	CASSQVVNTGELFF
NA	NA	TRBV2	TRBJ2-3	TGTGCCAGCTACTCCCCGCTGGGGCCGGCACGGGATACGCAGTATTTT	CASYSPLGPARDTQYF
once	TRBD1	TRBV6-5	TRBJ1-1	TGTGCCAGCAGTTACGGACAGGGGGCGCGGGCTTTCTTT	CASSYGQGARAFF
NA	TRBD2	TRBV29-1	TRBJ2-2	TGCAGCGTCGGCGGGGGTGGCGGGGAGCTGTTTTTT	CSVGGGGGELFF
NA	NA	TRBV4-1	TRBJ2-7	TGCGCCAGCAGCCAAGAAGGGTGGGGGGGCCGCGAGCAGTACTTC	CASSQEGWGGREQYF
NA	NA	TRBV28	TRBJ1-5	TGTGCCAGCAGTTTATTTCCGGGGCCCCAGCATTTT	CASSLFPGPQHF
NA	NA	TRBV6-1	TRBJ1-2	TGTGCCAGCAGTGAAGGACGGAGGGGAGGCTACACCTTC	CASSEGRRGGYTF